The clone carrying this TCR beta chain was recorded many times. What it binds is unknown. This CDR3 has 13 residues. Germline-derived CDR1 and CDR2 are SQVTM and ANQGSEA. Trimming shortened V by 5 bases and J by 7 bases, and 14 bases separated the two germline ends. Amplification targeted TCR beta CDR3 regions from RNA transcripts. The HTBI primer set was used in a first-round RT-PCR of the TCR CDR3. TCRdb reanalysed the multiplex PCR reads using MiXCR and keeps one entry per CDR3 protein. The data contain about 600,000 distinct CDR3 sequences, 16% of them singletons. The data were taken from a study of T cells in Graves' hyperthyroidism and ophthalmopathy. At least 3 on the Clinical Activity Score was recorded for ophthalmopathy patients, who also had NOSPECS grade at least 4 and duration under 3 months. Exclusion criteria comprised uncontrolled infection, other autoimmune disease, pregnancy or lactation. It was approximately 9.4 ml of fresh peripheral blood that supplied the PBMCs.

The study's findings and limits: Ophthalmopathy onset followed model prediction by a median approximately 5.9 months.

Sequenced input: blood. This sequence was found in a woman in her 40s with Graves' ophthalmopathy. The chain is built from TRBV29-1 and TRBJ1-4; tentative D call: TRBD1 (5 bases). The CDR3, as DNA: TGCAGCGTTTGCTCGGGGGAAGGTGAAAAACTGTTTTTT. As protein: CSVCSGEGEKLFF.